This T cell receptor beta chain was sequenced in a study of memory CD4+ T cells and cytomegalovirus serostatus. Single viable CD3+CD4+CD8-CD45RO+ cells were sorted as the memory CD4+ T cells. There are 15 residues in the CDR3. From germline, CDR1 is LNHDA and CDR2 SQIVND (reference sequence). With V trimmed by 6 bases and J by 1 base, 8 bases remained unmatched. The method was immunoSEQ multiplex PCR; TCRdb's version includes in-frame clones alone and lacks a portion of them. The repertoire includes tens of thousands of clones, 77% of them detected once, and 0.7% to 0.9% sits in the top ten. Sequencing was done on a sample of memory CD4+ T cells from blood. The receptor was derived from an adult in good health and CMV-seronegative. The V call is TRBV19, the J call TRBJ1-1; 7 bases are a match to TRBD1. CDR3 residues: CASSSWGQKNTEAFF. CDR3 bases: TGTGCCAGTAGCAGTTGGGGACAGAAGAACACTGAAGCTTTCTTT.